A single sample gave rise to the 30 T cell receptor beta chains below, sequenced in a study of spatial heterogeneity in lung cancer. A single record per CDR3 protein comes from TCRdb applying MiXCR to the 5' RACE reads. Among about 38,000 distinct CDR3 sequences listed, about 5.2% were seen once. Time point in this sample: sample taken at primary tumor resection. This material consisted of PBMCs, taken at surgery. These receptors were obtained from a female donor with early-stage non-small cell lung cancer.

This clonotype was detected ten times or more. V usage is TRBV20-1 and J usage is TRBJ2-5, with D perhaps matching TRBD1 or TRBD2 (7 bases each). Germline V lookup: CDR1 DFQATT, CDR2 SNEGSKA (reference sequence). Trimming took off 8 bases at V and 5 bases at J, with 15 bases between the two ends. CDR3 length equals 12 residues. This CDR3 is CSCQGGRETQYF. The CDR3 DNA follows: TGCAGTTGCCAGGGGGGGCGGGAGACCCAGTACTTC.

This clonotype occurred many times. The chain carries TRBV24-1 and TRBJ2-3; 8 nucleotides match TRBD1. The junction had 4 bases not matched to a gene; V was cut back by 3 bases and J by 0 bases. This CDR3 region has 16 residues. Germline loops: CDR1 KGHDR, CDR2 SFDVKD. The CDR3 sequence: CATSDRTGNSTDTQYF. The DNA for the CDR3 is TGTGCCACCAGTGATCGGACAGGGAACAGCACAGATACGCAGTATTTT.

The chain is built from TRBV27 and TRBJ1-1; no firm D call. This CDR3 spans 16 amino acids. Deletions cut 1 base from V and 1 base from J, with 13 bases between. Germline V gene sequence: CDR1 MNHEY, CDR2 SMNVEV (reference sequence). CDR3 DNA sequence: TGTGCCAGCAGTTTATATAGTTCGGCCTGGAACACTGAAGCTTTCTTT. Translated, it gives CASSLYSSAWNTEAFF.

This clonotype was seen many times. This chain links TRBV19 with TRBJ2-2, with D unresolved. The V gene lost 3 bases and the J gene lost 4 bases, with 6 bases spanning the gap. Germline lookup yields CDR1 LNHDA and CDR2 SQIVND (reference sequence). CDR3 length equals 13 residues. CDR3 coding DNA: TGTGCCAGTAGTATCGCCCTCACCGGGGAGCTGTTTTTT. This codes for CASSIALTGELFF. The full variable domain, its missing parts supplied by reference TRBV19 and TRBJ2-2, is DGGITQSPKYLFRKEGQNVTLSCEQNLNHDAMYWYRQDPGQGLRLIYYSQIVNDFQKGDIAEGYSVSREKKESFPLTVTSAQKNPTAFYLCASSIALTGELFFGEGSRLTVL.

In the case of this clonotype: A read error may produce the germline difference seen at one junction end. The V gene is TRBV7-2, the J gene TRBJ1-1; 7 bases line up with TRBD1. The V gene's germline CDR1 is SGHTA and CDR2 FQGNSA. The CDR3 sequence is 15 residues long. The CDR3 DNA reads as TGTGCCAGCAGCCCGTACAGGGGAGGGAACGCTGAAGCTTTCTTT. It is translated as CASSPYRGGNAEAFF.

The DNA for the CDR3 is TGCAGTGCTCAACTTGGACTAGCGGGGGGAGAGACCCAGTACTTC. Residues: CSAQLGLAGGETQYF. The chain is built from TRBV20-1 and TRBJ2-5; TRBD2 agrees at 14 bases. The CDR3 covers 15 residues. V lost 5 bases to trimming and J lost 4 bases; unmatched junction nucleotides: 6. CDR1 DFQATT and CDR2 SNEGSKA come from the germline V gene (reference sequence).

This clonotype was counted between two and nine times. V and J are TRBV27 and TRBJ2-3, with 9 bases that match TRBD2. The V and J ends lost 3 bases and 7 bases, in that order; junction bases with no gene match: 8. The germline CDR1 and CDR2 sequences are MNHEY and SMNVEV (reference sequence). This CDR3 contains 15 residues. The CDR3 protein is CASSFSGTSTHTQYF. In nucleotides, the CDR3 is TGTGCCAGCAGTTTCTCCGGGACTAGCACGCATACGCAGTATTTT.

This clonotype appeared a few times. V and J are TRBV7-9 and TRBJ1-2; TRBD1 matches at 7 bases. The CDR3 is 13 amino acids. The junction had 8 bases not matched to a gene; V was cut back by 7 bases and J by 6 bases. The V gene's germline CDR1 is SEHNR and CDR2 FQNEAQ (reference sequence). The CDR3 protein is CASTADRYDGYTF. The CDR3 DNA follows: TGTGCCAGCACCGCGGACAGGTACGATGGCTACACCTTC.

This clonotype was seen at least ten times. The chain links TRBV14 to TRBJ2-1; 8 positions match TRBD2. J gave up 8 bases and V 4 bases, and 16 bases lay outside the gene matches. Per germline, CDR1 SGHDN and CDR2 FVKESK. The CDR3 length is 17 residues. CDR3 in DNA: TGTGCCAGCAGCCCACTCACTGGACTAGCAAAATACGATGAGCAGTTCTTC. It codes for CASSPLTGLAKYDEQFF.

This clonotype was counted at least ten times. V is TRBV6-4 and J is TRBJ2-2; 9 nucleotides line up with TRBD1. J gave up 3 bases and V 4 bases, and 0 bases lay outside the gene matches. CDR3 length: 14 amino acids. In germline, CDR1 is MRHNA, CDR2 SNTAGT. In nucleotides, the CDR3 is TGTGCCAGCAGTGGGACAGGGGACACCGGGGAGCTGTTTTTT. It is translated as CASSGTGDTGELFF.

In this sample, this clonotype turned up many times. This chain uses TRBV7-9 with TRBJ2-5, with no clear D. Trimming took off 6 bases at V and 2 bases at J, with 13 bases between the two ends. CDR3 length: 14 amino acids. Germline loops: CDR1 SEHNR, CDR2 FQNEAQ (reference sequence). CDR3 coding DNA: TGTGCCAGCAGGTCTTACACGGGTCAAGAGACCCAGTACTTC. It specifies CASRSYTGQETQYF.

This clonotype has ten or more counts. CDR3 loop: CASNPGLAGVSYEQYF. The CDR3 DNA reads as TGTGCCAGCAACCCCGGGCTAGCGGGGGTATCCTACGAGCAGTACTTC. This chain links TRBV6-2 or TRBV6-3 with TRBJ2-7; 10 nucleotides agree with TRBD2. Germline V gives CDR1 MNHEY, CDR2 SVGEGT. V shed 7 bases, J shed 1 base, and the junction held 10 bases outside the gene matches. The CDR3 spans 16 residues.

This clonotype was detected a few times. This chain connects TRBV10-3 to TRBJ2-5; D unresolved. Germline V gene sequence: CDR1 ENHRY, CDR2 SYGVKD. This CDR3 region has 13 residues. Trimming cost V 6 bases and J 3 bases, with 11 bases left between them. This CDR3 is CAIRGRSEETQYF. DNA of the CDR3: TGTGCCATCAGAGGCAGGTCAGAAGAGACCCAGTACTTC.

This clonotype has a count of ten or more. The chain carries TRBV7-9 and TRBJ2-3; TRBD2 matches 14 bases. V lost 2 bases, J lost 4 bases, and 8 bases stayed unmatched. Per the germline V gene, CDR1 is SEHNR and CDR2 is FQNEAQ (reference sequence). The CDR3 is 18 amino acids. This chain's CDR3 is CASSLPIRLAGGADTQYF. As DNA, the CDR3 is TGTGCCAGCAGCTTACCCATAAGACTAGCGGGGGGGGCAGATACGCAGTATTTT.

This clonotype has only a few counts. The CDR3 nucleotides are TGTGCCAGTAGTATAGATCACTGGGCTAGCGGGGGGTTGATCTCCTACAATGAGCAGTTCTTC. Its translation is CASSIDHWASGGLISYNEQFF. J is TRBJ2-1 and V is TRBV19; the match to TRBD2 covers 11 bases. CDR1 and CDR2 from the germline V gene are LNHDA and SQIVND (reference sequence). V shed 0 bases, J shed 0 bases, and the junction held 13 bases outside the gene matches. The CDR3 totals 21 residues.

Ten or more counts support this clonotype. The chain recombines TRBV6-5 with TRBJ2-3, with D perhaps matching TRBD2 (6 bases). Trimming removed 6 bases from V and 2 bases from J, with 12 bases in between. The CDR3 sequence is 14 residues long. Germline V gene sequence: CDR1 MNHEY, CDR2 SVGAGI. The CDR3 is CASRRRDSTDTQYF. CDR3 DNA sequence: TGTGCCAGCAGACGCCGGGACTCCACAGATACGCAGTATTTT.

The chain couples TRBV7-9 to TRBJ1-2; 8 bases agree with TRBD1. Germline-derived CDR1 and CDR2 are SEHNR and FQNEAQ (reference sequence). The CDR3 is 13 residues long. V lost 5 bases and J lost 7; bases outside the gene matches: 6. CDR3 loop: CASSRGQGGGYTF. The CDR3 DNA follows: TGTGCCAGCAGCCGAGGACAGGGCGGTGGCTACACCTTC. The whole variable domain, filled in from reference TRBV7-9 and TRBJ1-2, reads DTGVSQNPRHKITKRGQNVTFRCDPISEHNRLYWYRQTLGQGPEFLTYFQNEAQLEKSRLLSDRFSAERPKGSFSTLEIQRTEQGDSAMYLCASSRGQGGGYTFGSGTRLTVV.

This clonotype was picked up a small number of times. The chain has TRBV6-4 and TRBJ2-3; 9 bases map to TRBD2. J lost 4 bases, V lost 3 bases, and 2 bases had no gene match. The CDR3 loop spans 14 amino acids. CDR1 is MRHNA and CDR2 is SNTAGT in the germline V gene. Here the CDR3 reads CASSEGGGADTQYF. CDR3 bases: TGTGCCAGCAGTGAAGGCGGGGGGGCAGATACGCAGTATTTT.

V gene TRBV5-4 combines with J gene TRBJ1-4; TRBD1 matches 8 bases. The CDR3 sequence is 15 residues long. Germline CDR1 SGHNT, CDR2 YYREEE (reference sequence). V was pared by 0 bases and J by 5 bases, with 3 bases of the junction left unmatched. The CDR3 region has the DNA TGTGCCAGCAGCTTGGAGGACAGGGAAAATGAAAAACTGTTTTTT. Its translation: CASSLEDRENEKLFF. The full variable domain, its missing parts supplied by reference TRBV5-4 and TRBJ1-4, is ETGVTQSPTHLIKTRGQQVTLRCSSQSGHNTVSWYQQALGQGPQFIFQYYREEENGRGNFPPRFSGLQFPNYSSELNVNALELDDSALYLCASSLEDRENEKLFFGSGTQLSVL.

The sample holds many counts of this clonotype. The gene calls are TRBV28 and TRBJ2-7; possible D gene TRBD1, 5 bases. V lost 3 bases, J lost 0 bases, and 12 bases lay in between. The CDR3 has 15 residues. Looked up from germline, CDR1 is MDHEN and CDR2 is SYDVKM. The DNA for the CDR3 is TGTGCCAGCAGTTTTAATGGGCAGGGCTCCTACGAGCAGTACTTC. It translates to CASSFNGQGSYEQYF. Full variable domain (outside the CDR3, taken from reference TRBV28 and TRBJ2-7): DVKVTQSSRYLVKRTGEKVFLECVQDMDHENMFWYRQDPGLGLRLIYFSYDVKMKEKGDIPEGYSVSREKKERFSLILESASTNQTSMYLCASSFNGQGSYEQYFGPGTRLTVT.

Relative to its sample, this clonotype is medium-sized. The chain is built from TRBV30 and TRBJ1-1; 7 positions agree with TRBD1. Germline values: CDR1 GTSNPN, CDR2 SVGIG (reference sequence). Trimming removed 2 bases from V and 3 bases from J; junction bases left unmatched: 3. CDR3 length: 13 amino acids. CDR3 residues: CAWSTQGDTEAFF. Written as DNA, the CDR3 is TGTGCCTGGAGTACGCAGGGGGACACTGAAGCTTTCTTT.

This clonotype was recorded many times. This chain connects TRBV3-1 to TRBJ1-3; D possibly corresponds to TRBD1 (5 bases). V gave up 5 bases and J gave up 4 bases, with 12 bases separating them. The germline V gene has CDR1 LGHDT and CDR2 YNNKEL (reference sequence). This CDR3 is built from 14 residues. The CDR3, as DNA: TGTGCCAGCAGCACCGGGGCAGTCGGAAACACCATATATTTT. It translates to CASSTGAVGNTIYF.

By proportion, this clonotype is medium-sized. The J gene is TRBJ2-5, the V gene TRBV11-2; TRBD1 might be the D (7 bases). The CDR3 extends over 15 amino acids. V dropped 3 bases and J dropped 1 base, with 12 bases sitting between them. In germline, CDR1 is SGHAT, CDR2 FQNNGV. The CDR3 DNA reads as TGTGCCAGCAGCTTGGCGGGACAGATCCAAGAGACCCAGTACTTC. Its protein product is CASSLAGQIQETQYF. Supplemented by reference TRBV11-2 and TRBJ2-5, the full variable domain reads EAGVAQSPRYKIIEKRQSVAFWCNPISGHATLYWYQQILGQGPKLLIQFQNNGVVDDSQLPKDRFSAERLKGVDSTLKIQPAKLEDSAVYLCASSLAGQIQETQYFGPGTRLLVL.

The V and J genes are TRBV12-3 or TRBV12-4 and TRBJ1-1, with no clear D. This CDR3 comprises 14 residues. Trimming removed 3 bases at V and 0 bases at J, with 8 bases between. The CDR3 sequence is CASSFSALNTEAFF. CDR3 nucleotide sequence: TGTGCCAGCAGTTTTAGTGCATTGAACACTGAAGCTTTCTTT.

This clonotype has a count of ten or more. J is TRBJ1-2 and V is TRBV27; 7 nucleotides agree with TRBD1. The CDR3 sequence is 13 residues long. Losses at the gene ends were 6 bases for V and 2 bases for J; bases not matched to a gene: 3. In germline, CDR1 is MNHEY, CDR2 SMNVEV (reference sequence). The CDR3 nucleotides are TGTGCCAGCAGAAAGACAGGGAACTATGGCTACACCTTC. It translates to CASRKTGNYGYTF.

This clonotype was detected many times. The gene calls are TRBV2 and TRBJ2-5; D is undetermined. Germline V gene sequence: CDR1 SNHLY, CDR2 FYNNEI. The CDR3 has 12 residues. The ends were cut back, 7 bases at V and 5 bases at J, with 11 bases in the middle. The CDR3 reads CASNGYRETQYF. CDR3 DNA: TGTGCCAGCAACGGCTATAGGGAGACCCAGTACTTC.

A word on this clonotype: A single base separates this from a much larger clone, so it may be a read error. Since no conserved phenylalanine or tryptophan closes the CDR3, a read error is the likely cause. The chain carries TRBV24-1 and TRBJ2-3, with D possibly called TRBD1 or TRBD2 (5 bases each). The germline gives CDR1 KGHDR, CDR2 SFDVKD. The V gene lost 9 bases and the J gene lost 4 bases, with 13 bases spanning the gap. The CDR3 loop spans 13 amino acids. The CDR3 reads CATSGTVSDTQYL. The CDR3 DNA is TGTGCCACCTCCGGGACGGTCTCAGATACGCAGTATTTA.

The V and J genes are TRBV6-5 and TRBJ1-3; D is unclear. Per germline, CDR1 MNHEY and CDR2 SVGAGI. CDR3 length equals 14 residues. Trimming cost V 5 bases and J 0 bases, with 8 bases left between them. DNA for the CDR3: TGTGCCAGCAGTCGCAGCCTCTCTGGAAACACCATATATTTT. Translation gives CASSRSLSGNTIYF.

The gene calls are TRBV5-6 and TRBJ2-3; D assignment may be TRBD1 or TRBD2 (6 bases each). Germline values: CDR1 SGHDT, CDR2 YYEEEE. V lost 2 bases, J lost 7 bases, and 17 bases lay in between. This CDR3 is 15 amino acids long. The CDR3 nucleotides read TGTGCCAGCAGCTTAGGATCCGGGGGCCAGAATACGCAGTATTTT. Its translation: CASSLGSGGQNTQYF.

In its sample, this clonotype was seen many times. The V and J genes are TRBV20-1 and TRBJ1-1; 12 bases align to TRBD1. The CDR3 has 16 amino acids. The germline V gene encodes CDR1 DFQATT and CDR2 SNEGSKA (reference sequence). V dropped 2 bases and J dropped 3; count of bases not matched to a gene: 7. CDR3 region: CSARSGDRGRDTEAFF. CDR3 coding DNA: TGCAGTGCTAGAAGCGGGGACAGGGGGCGCGACACTGAAGCTTTCTTT.